Reported below is one T cell receptor beta chain. Assay runs were performed at deep level. Some clones are missing from TCRdb's copy, which holds only in-frame ones; the method was immunoSEQ multiplex PCR. The top ten hold approximately 0.52% of the sample, which has some 1,100,000 clones, 75% to 80% seen once. This record belongs to a study of shared clonotypes between healthy human individuals. Trimming removed 4 bases from V and 3 bases from J, with 15 bases in between. The CDR3 has 15 amino acids. Germline CDR1 LGHNA, CDR2 YNFKEQ. The receptor comes from a man aged 18 to 30 in good health. Some clones in this sample may be carry-over from other donors' samples. Source material: memory CD4+ T cells from PBMCs. Documented subset: CD45RA-negative fraction. The chain couples TRBV4-2 to TRBJ1-1; D is uncertain. The CDR3: CASSPPWEVDTEAFF. The CDR3 DNA reads as TGTGCCAGCAGCCCGCCTTGGGAGGTGGACACTGAAGCTTTCTTT.